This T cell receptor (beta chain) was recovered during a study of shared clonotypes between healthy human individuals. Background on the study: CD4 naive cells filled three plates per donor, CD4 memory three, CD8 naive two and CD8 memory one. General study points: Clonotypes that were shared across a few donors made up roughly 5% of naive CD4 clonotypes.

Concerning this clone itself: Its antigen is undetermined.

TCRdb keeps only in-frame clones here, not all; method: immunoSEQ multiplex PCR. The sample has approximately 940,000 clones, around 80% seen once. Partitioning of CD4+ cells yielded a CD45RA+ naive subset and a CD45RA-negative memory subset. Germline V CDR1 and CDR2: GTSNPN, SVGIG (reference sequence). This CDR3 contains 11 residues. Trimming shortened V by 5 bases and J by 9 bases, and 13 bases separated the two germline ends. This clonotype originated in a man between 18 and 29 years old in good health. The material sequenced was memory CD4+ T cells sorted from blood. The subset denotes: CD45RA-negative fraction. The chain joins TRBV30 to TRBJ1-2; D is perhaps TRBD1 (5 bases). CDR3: CAWGKTVRYTF. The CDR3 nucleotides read TGTGCCTGGGGAAAGACAGTACGCTACACCTTC. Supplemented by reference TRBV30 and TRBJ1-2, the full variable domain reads SQTIHQWPATLVQPVGSPLSLECTVEGTSNPNLYWYRQAAGRGLQLLFYSVGIGQISSEVPQNLSASRPQDRQFILSSKKLLLSDSGFYLCAWGKTVRYTFGSGTRLTVV.